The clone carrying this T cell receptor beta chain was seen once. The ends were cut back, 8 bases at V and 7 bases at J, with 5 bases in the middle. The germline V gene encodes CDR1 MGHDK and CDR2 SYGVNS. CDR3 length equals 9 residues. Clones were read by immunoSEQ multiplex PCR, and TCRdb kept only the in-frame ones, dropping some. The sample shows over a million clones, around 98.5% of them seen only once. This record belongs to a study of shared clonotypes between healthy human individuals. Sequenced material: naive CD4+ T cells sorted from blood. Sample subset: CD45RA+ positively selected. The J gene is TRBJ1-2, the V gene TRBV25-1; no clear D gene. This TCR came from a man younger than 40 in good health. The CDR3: CASCCGYTF. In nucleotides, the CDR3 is TGTGCCAGCTGCTGTGGCTACACCTTC.